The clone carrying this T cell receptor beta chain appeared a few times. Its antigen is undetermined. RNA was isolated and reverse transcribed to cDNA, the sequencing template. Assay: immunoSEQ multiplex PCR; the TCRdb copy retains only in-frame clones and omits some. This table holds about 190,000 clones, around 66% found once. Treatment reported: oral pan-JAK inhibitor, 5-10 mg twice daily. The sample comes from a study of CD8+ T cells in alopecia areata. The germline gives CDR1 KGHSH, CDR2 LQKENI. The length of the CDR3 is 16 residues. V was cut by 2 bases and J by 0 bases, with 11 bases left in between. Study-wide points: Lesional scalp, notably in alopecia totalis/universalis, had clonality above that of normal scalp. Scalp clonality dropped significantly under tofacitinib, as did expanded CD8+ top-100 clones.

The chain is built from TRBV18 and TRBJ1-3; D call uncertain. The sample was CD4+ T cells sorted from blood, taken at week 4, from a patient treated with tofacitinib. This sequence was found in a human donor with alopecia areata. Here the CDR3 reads CASSPGSMVSGNTIYF. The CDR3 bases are TGTGCCAGCTCACCAGGTTCCATGGTCTCTGGAAACACCATATATTTT.